Described below is a single T cell receptor beta chain sequence and its context. Its antigen is unknown. Germline assignment: CDR1 SGHVS and CDR2 FNYEAQ. The CDR3 totals 15 residues. The V and J ends lost 5 bases and 0 bases respectively, with 10 bases between them. The data were taken from a study of cytomegalovirus exposure and HLA in healthy donors. Study-wide background: The same platform used for the approximately 670 first-cohort repertoires was also used for the 90 to 150 validation repertoires, as a later analysis reported.

Study-wide results and caveats: Cytomegalovirus-associated status was assigned to roughly 160 TCR beta chains. TCR clusters originating in the first cohort tended to co-occur in the 110 or so validation repertoires, according to a later analysis.

Sequenced by immunoSEQ multiplex PCR; TCRdb stores in-frame clones only, minus some. The repertoire has approximately 300,000 clones, just over 85% of them found once; the top ten carry around 0.8%. Sequencing used PBMCs. The receptor was derived from a woman younger than 30 in good health and CMV-seronegative. The chain joins TRBV7-6 to TRBJ1-4, with D uncertain. For the CDR3, the DNA is TGTGCCAGCAGCCGTTCTCCAGCAACTAATGAAAAACTGTTTTTT. Amino acid sequence: CASSRSPATNEKLFF.